This entry concerns a single T cell receptor (beta chain). Its antigen remains unidentified. The PCR employed 60 Vbeta primers together with 13 Jbeta primers. Assay used: immunoSEQ multiplex PCR; TCRdb lists only in-frame clones, some missing. This table holds 130,000 or so clones, about 80% found once. The data are from a study of cytomegalovirus exposure and HLA in healthy donors. Germline CDR1 and CDR2: SGHNT and YYREEE (reference sequence). The CDR3 has 16 amino acids. V gave up 1 base and J gave up 1 base; unmatched junction bases: 0. Notes on the study in general: Many donors carried some public TCRs, although rarity characterized most TCR sequences.

This chain joins TRBV5-4 and TRBJ2-2; 11 positions match TRBD2. The source is a man aged 18 to 30 in good health and CMV-seronegative. The sample consisted of PBMCs. CDR3 in amino acids: CASSLLAGGNTGELFF. The CDR3 coding sequence is TGTGCCAGCAGCTTGCTAGCGGGGGGGAACACCGGGGAGCTGTTTTTT. Full variable domain (outside the CDR3, taken from reference TRBV5-4 and TRBJ2-2): ETGVTQSPTHLIKTRGQQVTLRCSSQSGHNTVSWYQQALGQGPQFIFQYYREEENGRGNFPPRFSGLQFPNYSSELNVNALELDDSALYLCASSLLAGGNTGELFFGEGSRLTVL.